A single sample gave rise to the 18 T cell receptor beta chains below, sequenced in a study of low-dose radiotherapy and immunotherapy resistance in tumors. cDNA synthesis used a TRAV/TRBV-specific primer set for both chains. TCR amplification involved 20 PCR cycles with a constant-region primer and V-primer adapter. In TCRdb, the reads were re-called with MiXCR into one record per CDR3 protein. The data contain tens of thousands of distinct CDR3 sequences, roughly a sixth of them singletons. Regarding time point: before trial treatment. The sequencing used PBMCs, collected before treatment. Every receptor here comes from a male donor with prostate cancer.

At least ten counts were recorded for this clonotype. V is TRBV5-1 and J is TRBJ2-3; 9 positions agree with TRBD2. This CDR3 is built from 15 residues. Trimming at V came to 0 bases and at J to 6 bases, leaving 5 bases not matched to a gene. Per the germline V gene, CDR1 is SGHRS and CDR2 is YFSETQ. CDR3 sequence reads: CASSLGLAVKDTQYF. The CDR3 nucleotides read TGCGCCAGCAGCTTGGGACTAGCGGTCAAGGATACGCAGTATTTT.

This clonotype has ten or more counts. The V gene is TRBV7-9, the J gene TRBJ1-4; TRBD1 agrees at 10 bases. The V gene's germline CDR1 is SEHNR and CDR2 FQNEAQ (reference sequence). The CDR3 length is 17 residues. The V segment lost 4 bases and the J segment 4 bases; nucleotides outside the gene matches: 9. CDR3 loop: CASSSGDRGPLNEKLFF. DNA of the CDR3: TGTGCCAGCAGCTCCGGGGACAGGGGCCCCCTTAATGAAAAACTGTTTTTT.

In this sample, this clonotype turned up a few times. CDR3 DNA sequence: TGTGCCAGCAGTGAAGATCAGGATCAGCCCCAGCATTTT. It is translated as CASSEDQDQPQHF. The genes are TRBV6-2 or TRBV6-3 and TRBJ1-5; D uncertain. The CDR3 runs 13 residues. The V and J ends lost 5 bases and 5 bases respectively, with 10 bases between them. CDR1 MNHEY and CDR2 SVGEGT come from the germline V gene.

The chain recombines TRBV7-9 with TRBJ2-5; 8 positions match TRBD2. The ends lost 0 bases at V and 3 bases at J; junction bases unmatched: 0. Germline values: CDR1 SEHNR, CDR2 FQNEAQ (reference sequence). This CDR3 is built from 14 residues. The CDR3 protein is CASSLASGEETQYF. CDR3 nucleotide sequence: TGTGCCAGCAGCTTAGCTAGCGGGGAAGAGACCCAGTACTTC.

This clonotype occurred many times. The CDR3 spells CASSDNTGQALYEQYF. The CDR3 region has the DNA TGTGCCAGCAGTGATAATACAGGACAAGCCCTCTACGAGCAGTACTTC. This sequence joins TRBV25-1 and TRBJ2-7; D perhaps matches TRBD1 (5 bases). Trimming took off 3 bases at V and 3 bases at J, with 18 bases between the two ends. Germline assignment: CDR1 MGHDK and CDR2 SYGVNS. The CDR3 has 16 amino acids.

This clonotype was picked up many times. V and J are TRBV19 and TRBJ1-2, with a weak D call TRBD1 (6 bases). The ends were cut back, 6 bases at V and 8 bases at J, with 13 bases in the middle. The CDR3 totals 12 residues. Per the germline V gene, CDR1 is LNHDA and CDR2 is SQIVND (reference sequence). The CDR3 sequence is CASRFRGEGYTF. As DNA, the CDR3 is TGTGCCAGTAGATTCAGGGGTGAAGGCTACACCTTC.

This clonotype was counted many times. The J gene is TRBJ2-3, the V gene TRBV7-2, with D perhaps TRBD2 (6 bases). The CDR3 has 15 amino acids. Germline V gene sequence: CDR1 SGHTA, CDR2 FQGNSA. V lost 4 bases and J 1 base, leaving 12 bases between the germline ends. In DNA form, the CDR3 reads TGTGCCAGCAGCTCCGCCGGGACTCGCACAGATACGCAGTATTTT. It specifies CASSSAGTRTDTQYF.

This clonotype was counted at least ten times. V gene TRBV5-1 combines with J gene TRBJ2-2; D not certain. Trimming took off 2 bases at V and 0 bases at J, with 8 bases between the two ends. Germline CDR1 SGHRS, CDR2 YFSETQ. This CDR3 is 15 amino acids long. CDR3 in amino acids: CASSFGTTNTGELFF. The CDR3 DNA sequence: TGCGCCAGCAGCTTTGGCACCACGAACACCGGGGAGCTGTTTTTT.

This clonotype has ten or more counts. The CDR3 spells CASSKKGAGMGTDTQYF. The CDR3 nucleotides read TGTGCCAGCAGCAAAAAGGGGGCAGGGATGGGCACAGATACGCAGTATTTT. The chain joins TRBV21-1 to TRBJ2-3; TRBD1, the table's D call, was not compared with the DNA. TRBV21-1 is a listed pseudogene. This CDR3 has 17 residues.

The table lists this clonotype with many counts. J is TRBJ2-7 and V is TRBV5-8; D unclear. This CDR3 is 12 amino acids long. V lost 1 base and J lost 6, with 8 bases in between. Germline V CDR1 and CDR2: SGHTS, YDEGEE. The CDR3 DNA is TGTGCCAGCAGCTTGATGGTCGGCGAGCAGTACTTC. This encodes CASSLMVGEQYF.

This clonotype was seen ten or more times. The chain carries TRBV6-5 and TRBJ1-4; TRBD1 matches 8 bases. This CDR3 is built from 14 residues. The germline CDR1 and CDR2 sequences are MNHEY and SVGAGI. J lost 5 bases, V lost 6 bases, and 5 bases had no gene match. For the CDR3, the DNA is TGTGCCAGCAGCCGCGGGACAGGCAATGAAAAACTGTTTTTT. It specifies CASSRGTGNEKLFF.

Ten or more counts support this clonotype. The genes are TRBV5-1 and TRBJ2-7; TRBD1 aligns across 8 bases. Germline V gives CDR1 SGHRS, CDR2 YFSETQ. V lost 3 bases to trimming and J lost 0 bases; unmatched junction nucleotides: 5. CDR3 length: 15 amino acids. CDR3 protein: CASSSTGTGSYEQYF. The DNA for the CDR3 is TGCGCCAGCAGCTCAACCGGGACAGGCTCCTACGAGCAGTACTTC.

This chain's CDR3 is CASSLGRDEQFF. The CDR3 DNA reads TGTGCCAGCAGTTTGGGGCGCGATGAGCAGTTCTTC. The chain carries TRBV12-3 or TRBV12-4 and TRBJ2-1; possible D gene TRBD1, 5 bases. The V end was cut by 3 bases, the J end by 8 bases, with 8 bases between. The CDR3 spans 12 residues.

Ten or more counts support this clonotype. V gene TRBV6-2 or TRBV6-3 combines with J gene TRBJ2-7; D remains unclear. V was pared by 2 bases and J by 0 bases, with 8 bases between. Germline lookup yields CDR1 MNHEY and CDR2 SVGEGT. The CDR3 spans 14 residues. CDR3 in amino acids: CASSYTQSSYEQYF. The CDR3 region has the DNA TGTGCCAGCAGTTACACCCAATCCTCCTACGAGCAGTACTTC.

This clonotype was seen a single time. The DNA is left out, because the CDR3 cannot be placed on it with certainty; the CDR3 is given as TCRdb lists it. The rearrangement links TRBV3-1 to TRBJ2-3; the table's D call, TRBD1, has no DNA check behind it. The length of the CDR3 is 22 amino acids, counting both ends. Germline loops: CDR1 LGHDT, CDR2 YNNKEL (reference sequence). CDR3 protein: CASSRDSSIYLCSIPPAAEQFF.

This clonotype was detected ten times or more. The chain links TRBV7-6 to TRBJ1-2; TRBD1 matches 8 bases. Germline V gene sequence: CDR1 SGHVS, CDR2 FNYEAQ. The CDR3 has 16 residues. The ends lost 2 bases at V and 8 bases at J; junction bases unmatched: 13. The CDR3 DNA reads TGTGCCAGCAGCTTAACCGGGACAGGATTAACGGGAGGCTACACCTTC. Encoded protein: CASSLTGTGLTGGYTF.

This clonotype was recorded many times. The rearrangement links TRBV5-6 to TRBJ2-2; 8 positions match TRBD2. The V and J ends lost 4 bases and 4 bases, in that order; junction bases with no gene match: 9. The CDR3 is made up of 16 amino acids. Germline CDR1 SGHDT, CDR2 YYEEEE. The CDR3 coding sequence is TGTGCCAGCAGCCCCGAGGCCGGGACTAGCACCGGGGAGCTGTTTTTT. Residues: CASSPEAGTSTGELFF.

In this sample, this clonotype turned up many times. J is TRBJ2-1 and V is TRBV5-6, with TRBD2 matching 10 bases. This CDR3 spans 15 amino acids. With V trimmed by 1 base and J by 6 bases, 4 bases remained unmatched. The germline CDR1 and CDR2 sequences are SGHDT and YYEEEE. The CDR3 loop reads CASSLTGLAVNEQFF. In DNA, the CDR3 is TGTGCCAGCAGCTTGACCGGACTAGCGGTCAATGAGCAGTTCTTC.